This paragraph covers one T cell receptor (beta chain) sequence. As yet, its antigen is unknown. Read coverage stops 3 residues before the CDR3 terminus; the germline J gene supplies the remainder. CDR3 length: 15 amino acids. Germline-derived CDR1 and CDR2 are SGHRS and YFSETQ. Trimming removed 1 base from V and 4 bases from J; junction bases left unmatched: 6. These data come from a study of T cell clonality in common variable immunodeficiency. Study findings and constraints: Common variable immunodeficiency TCR beta sequences reportedly had fewer deletions and N-nucleotide insertions.

The method was immunoSEQ multiplex PCR; TCRdb's version includes in-frame clones alone and lacks a portion of them. The sample holds about 34,000 clones, and no clone turns up only once. The receptor was isolated from a human donor with common variable immunodeficiency. Specimen: peripheral blood mononuclear cells. The chain links TRBV5-1 to TRBJ2-7; 9 nucleotides match TRBD1. CDR3 sequence: CASSLKGDREYEQYF. CDR3 DNA, as far as it was read: TGCGCCAGCAGCTTGAAGGGGGACAGGGAGTACGAG.